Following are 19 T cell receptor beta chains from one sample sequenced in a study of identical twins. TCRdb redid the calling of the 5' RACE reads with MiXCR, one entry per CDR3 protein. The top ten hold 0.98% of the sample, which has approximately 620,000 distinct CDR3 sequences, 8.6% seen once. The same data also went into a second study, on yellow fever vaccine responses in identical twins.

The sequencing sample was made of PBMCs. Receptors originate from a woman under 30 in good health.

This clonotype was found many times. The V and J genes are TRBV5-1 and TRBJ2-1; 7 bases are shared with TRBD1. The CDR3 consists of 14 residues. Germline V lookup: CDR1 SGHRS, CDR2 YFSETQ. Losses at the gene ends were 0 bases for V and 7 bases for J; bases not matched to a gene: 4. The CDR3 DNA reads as TGCGCCAGCAGCTTGGCCGCACAGGGGAATGAGCAGTTCTTC. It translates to CASSLAAQGNEQFF.

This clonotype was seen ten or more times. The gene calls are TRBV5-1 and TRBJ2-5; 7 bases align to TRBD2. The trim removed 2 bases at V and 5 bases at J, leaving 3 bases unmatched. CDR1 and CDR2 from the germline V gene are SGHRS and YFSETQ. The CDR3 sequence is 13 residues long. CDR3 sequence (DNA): TGCGCCAGCAGCTTAAGCGGGAAGGAGACCCAGTACTTC. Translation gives CASSLSGKETQYF.

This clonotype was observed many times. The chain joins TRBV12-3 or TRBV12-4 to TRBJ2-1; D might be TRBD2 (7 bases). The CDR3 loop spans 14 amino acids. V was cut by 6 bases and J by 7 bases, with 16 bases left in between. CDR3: CASSPMRGGNEQFF. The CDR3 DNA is TGTGCCAGCAGCCCGATGAGGGGGGGGAATGAGCAGTTCTTC.

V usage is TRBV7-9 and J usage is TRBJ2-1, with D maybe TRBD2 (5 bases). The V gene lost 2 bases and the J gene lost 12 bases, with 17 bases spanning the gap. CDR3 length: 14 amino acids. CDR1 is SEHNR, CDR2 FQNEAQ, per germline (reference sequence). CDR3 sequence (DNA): TGTGCCAGCAGCTTAAAGGTATCGCGGGCTGGGCAGTTCTTC. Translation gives CASSLKVSRAGQFF.

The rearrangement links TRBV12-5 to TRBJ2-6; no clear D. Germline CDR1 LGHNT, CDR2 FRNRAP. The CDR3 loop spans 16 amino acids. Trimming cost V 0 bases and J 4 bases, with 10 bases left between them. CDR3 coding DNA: TGTGCTAGTGGTTTGGTACAAGGGTCCGGGGCCAACGTCCTGACTTTC. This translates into CASGLVQGSGANVLTF. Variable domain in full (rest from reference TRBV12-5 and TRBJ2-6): DARVTQTPRHKVTEMGQEVTMRCQPILGHNTVFWYRQTMMQGLELLAYFRNRAPLDDSGMPKDRFSAEMPDATLATLKIQPSEPRDSAVYFCASGLVQGSGANVLTFGAGSRLTVL.

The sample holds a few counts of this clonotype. As DNA, the CDR3 is TGCGCCAGCAGCCATCCGGGAGACCTACCGGCTAGCGGGAAACTCACAGATACGCAGTATTTT. Translating it yields CASSHPGDLPASGKLTDTQYF. The rearrangement joins TRBV4-1 to TRBJ2-3; 9 bases line up with TRBD2. Germline V gene sequence: CDR1 MGHRA, CDR2 YSYEKL. The ends lost 3 bases at V and 2 bases at J; junction bases unmatched: 21. The CDR3 is 21 amino acids.

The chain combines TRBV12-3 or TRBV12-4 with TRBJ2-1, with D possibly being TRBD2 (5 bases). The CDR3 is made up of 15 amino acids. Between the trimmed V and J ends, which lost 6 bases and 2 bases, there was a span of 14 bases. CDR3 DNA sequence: TGTGCCAGCAGCGTCGGGATACCCGCCTACAATGAGCAGTTCTTC. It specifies CASSVGIPAYNEQFF.

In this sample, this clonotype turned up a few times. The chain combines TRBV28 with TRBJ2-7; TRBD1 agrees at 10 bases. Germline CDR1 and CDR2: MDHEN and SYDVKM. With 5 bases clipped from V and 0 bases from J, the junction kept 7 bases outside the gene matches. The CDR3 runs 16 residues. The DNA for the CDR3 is TGTGCCAGCAGTCCGCGGCGGGACAGGGGCTCCTACGAGCAGTACTTC. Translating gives CASSPRRDRGSYEQYF.

Written as DNA, the CDR3 is TGTGCCAGCAGCTCACATCGGACAGGGTTGTACGAGCAGTACTTC. It is translated as CASSSHRTGLYEQYF. The V and J genes are TRBV7-8 and TRBJ2-7, with 8 bases that match TRBD1. CDR1 and CDR2 from the germline V gene are SGHVS and FQNEAQ. The CDR3 is 15 amino acids. J gave up 4 bases and V 4 bases, and 9 bases lay outside the gene matches.

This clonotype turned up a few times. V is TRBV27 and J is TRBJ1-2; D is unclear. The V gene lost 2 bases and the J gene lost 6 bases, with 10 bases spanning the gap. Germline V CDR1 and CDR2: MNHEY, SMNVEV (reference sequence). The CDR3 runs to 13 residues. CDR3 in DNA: TGTGCCAGCAGTTTACGGAGAATCGATGGCTACACCTTC. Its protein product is CASSLRRIDGYTF.

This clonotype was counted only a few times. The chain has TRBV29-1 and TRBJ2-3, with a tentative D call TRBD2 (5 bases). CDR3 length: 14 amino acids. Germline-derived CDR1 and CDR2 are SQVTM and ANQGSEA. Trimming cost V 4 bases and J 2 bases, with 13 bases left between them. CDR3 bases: TGCAGCGTTGGGGGTACGAGGGCCACAGATACGCAGTATTTT. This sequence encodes CSVGGTRATDTQYF.

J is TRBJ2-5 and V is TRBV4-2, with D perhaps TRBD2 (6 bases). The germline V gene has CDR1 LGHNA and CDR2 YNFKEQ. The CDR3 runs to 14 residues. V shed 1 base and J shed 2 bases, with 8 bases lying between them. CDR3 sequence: CASSQGAGQETQYF. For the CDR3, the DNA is TGTGCCAGCAGCCAAGGGGCGGGACAAGAGACCCAGTACTTC.

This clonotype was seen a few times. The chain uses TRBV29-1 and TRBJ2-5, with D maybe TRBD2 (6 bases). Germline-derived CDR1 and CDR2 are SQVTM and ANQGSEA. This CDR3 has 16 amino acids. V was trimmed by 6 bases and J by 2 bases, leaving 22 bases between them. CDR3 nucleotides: TGCAGCGTGGCGGGACTTGTAAGAGTAGAACAAGAGACCCAGTACTTC. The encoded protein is CSVAGLVRVEQETQYF.

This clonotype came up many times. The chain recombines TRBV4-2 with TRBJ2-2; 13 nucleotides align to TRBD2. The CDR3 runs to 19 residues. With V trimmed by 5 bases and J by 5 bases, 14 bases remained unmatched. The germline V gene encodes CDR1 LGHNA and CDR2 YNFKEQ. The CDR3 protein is CASSTRLAGGGFNTGELFF. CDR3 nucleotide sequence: TGTGCCAGCAGCACGCGACTAGCGGGAGGAGGTTTCAATACCGGGGAGCTGTTTTTT.

The CDR3 loop reads CATSDFRVRGDTDTQYF. The CDR3 DNA reads TGTGCCACCAGTGATTTCCGGGTCCGAGGCGACACAGATACGCAGTATTTT. The chain recombines TRBV24-1 with TRBJ2-3; no firm D call. Per the germline V gene, CDR1 is KGHDR and CDR2 is SFDVKD. CDR3 length equals 17 residues. Trimming pared 1 base from V and 2 bases from J, leaving 15 bases between.

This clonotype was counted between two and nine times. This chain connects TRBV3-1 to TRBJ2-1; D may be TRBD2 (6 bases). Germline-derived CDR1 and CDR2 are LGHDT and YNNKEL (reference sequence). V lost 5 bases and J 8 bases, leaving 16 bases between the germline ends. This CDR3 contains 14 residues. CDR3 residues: CASSFSWRGDEQFF. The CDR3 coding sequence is TGTGCCAGCAGCTTTTCCTGGAGGGGTGATGAGCAGTTCTTC.

The CDR3 loop reads CASSPGTLEEKLFF. CDR3 nucleotide sequence: TGTGCCAGCAGTCCCGGGACGTTGGAAGAAAAACTGTTTTTT. The J gene is TRBJ1-4, the V gene TRBV6-2 or TRBV6-3; tentatively, D is TRBD1 (5 bases). The CDR3 totals 14 residues. CDR1 and CDR2 (germline): MNHEY, SVGEGT. The V gene lost 5 bases and the J gene lost 8 bases, with 15 bases spanning the gap.

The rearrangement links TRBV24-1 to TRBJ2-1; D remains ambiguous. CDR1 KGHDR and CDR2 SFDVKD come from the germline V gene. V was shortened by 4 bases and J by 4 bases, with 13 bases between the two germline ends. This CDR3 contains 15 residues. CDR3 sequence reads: CATSDRAQSYNEQFF. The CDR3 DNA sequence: TGTGCCACCAGTGACCGGGCCCAATCGTACAATGAGCAGTTCTTC.

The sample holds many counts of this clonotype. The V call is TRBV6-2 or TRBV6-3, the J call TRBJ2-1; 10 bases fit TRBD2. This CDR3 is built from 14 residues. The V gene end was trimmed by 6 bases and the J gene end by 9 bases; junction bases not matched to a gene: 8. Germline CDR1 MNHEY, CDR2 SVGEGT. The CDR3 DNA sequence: TGTGCCAGCAGAGGGACTAGCGCCTACGGTGAGCAGTTCTTC. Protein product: CASRGTSAYGEQFF.